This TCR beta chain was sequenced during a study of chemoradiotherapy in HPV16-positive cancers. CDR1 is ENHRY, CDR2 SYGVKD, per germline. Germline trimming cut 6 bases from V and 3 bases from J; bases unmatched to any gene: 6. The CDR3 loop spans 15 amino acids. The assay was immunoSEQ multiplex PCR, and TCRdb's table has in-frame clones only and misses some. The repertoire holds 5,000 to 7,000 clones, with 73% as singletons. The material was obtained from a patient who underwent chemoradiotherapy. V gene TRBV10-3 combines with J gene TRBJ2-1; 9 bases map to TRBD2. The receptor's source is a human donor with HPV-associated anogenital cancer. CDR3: CAISLAGQIYNEQFF. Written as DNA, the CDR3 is TGTGCCATCAGCCTAGCGGGGCAAATCTACAATGAGCAGTTCTTC.